Following are 3 T cell receptor beta chains from one sample sequenced in a study of CD8 T cells in Susac syndrome. The authors reverse transcribed roughly 0.5 to 1 ug RNA with random hexamers. TCRdb recomputed calls from the immunoSEQ multiplex PCR reads with MiXCR, one row per CDR3 protein. The sample shows some 200,000 distinct CDR3 sequences, around nine tenths of them seen only once. The specimen sequenced was CD4+ T cells from PBMCs. These TCRs come from a human donor with Susac syndrome.

Concerning this clonotype itself: At one end the junction does not follow the germline gene, possibly because of a read error. The chain couples TRBV7-7 to TRBJ2-7; 7 positions match TRBD1. Germline V gene lookup returns CDR1 SSHAT and CDR2 FNYEAQ (reference sequence). The CDR3 has 14 amino acids. CDR3 loop: CASSPVAGGYEQYF. The CDR3 DNA sequence: TGTGCTAGCAGCCCTGTGGCAGGGGGCTACGAGCAGTACTTC.

This rearrangement joins TRBV3-1 to TRBJ2-3; 9 bases line up with TRBD2. Looked up from germline, CDR1 is LGHDT and CDR2 is YNNKEL (reference sequence). V shed 3 bases and J 2 bases; nucleotides not matched to a gene: 6. The CDR3 consists of 16 residues. The DNA of the CDR3 is TGTGCCAGCAGCCAGACTAGCGGCTCAGTCACAGATACGCAGTATTTT. Translating it yields CASSQTSGSVTDTQYF.

J is TRBJ1-1 and V is TRBV20-1; D is perhaps TRBD1 (5 bases). The germline V gene encodes CDR1 DFQATT and CDR2 SNEGSKA (reference sequence). The CDR3 consists of 17 residues. Trimming took 0 bases from V and 1 from J, leaving 18 bases between them. The chain's CDR3 is CSARDLLQGSGNTEAFF. For the CDR3, the DNA is TGCAGTGCTAGAGATCTACTCCAGGGCTCCGGGAACACTGAAGCTTTCTTT.